These 4 T cell receptor beta chains came from one sample sequenced in a study of T-cell memory formation after mild COVID-19. TCRdb re-called the 5' RACE reads with MiXCR, one entry per CDR3 protein. The data contain over 150,000 distinct CDR3 sequences, 10% to 15% of them singletons. The sequencing input was PBMCs or a T cell subset sorted from them (not recorded which). All receptors come from a man aged 18 to 30 who had mild COVID-19 (a few samples of this study predate the infection). Cell type and time point are not known.

V is TRBV5-6 and J is TRBJ1-6; D remains unclear. Germline lookup yields CDR1 SGHDT and CDR2 YYEEEE. The V gene lost 3 bases and the J gene lost 7 bases, with 5 bases spanning the gap. The CDR3 sequence is 12 residues long. CDR3 nucleotides: TGTGCCAGCAGCTACGGGAATTCACCCCTCCACTTT. It specifies CASSYGNSPLHF.

In its sample, this clonotype was seen a few times. The V call is TRBV6-5, the J call TRBJ2-2; D unresolved. Looked up from germline, CDR1 is MNHEY and CDR2 is SVGAGI. Deletions cut 5 bases from V and 1 base from J, with 11 bases between. The length of the CDR3 is 15 residues. The CDR3 region has the DNA TGTGCCAGCAGTAGTCTTCGCAGGAACACCGGGGAGCTGTTTTTT. The encoded protein is CASSSLRRNTGELFF.

This clonotype was seen a few times. The V gene is TRBV7-9, the J gene TRBJ2-7; 8 bases fit TRBD1. The trim removed 6 bases at V and 0 bases at J, leaving 7 bases unmatched. There are 15 residues in the CDR3. Germline lookup yields CDR1 SEHNR and CDR2 FQNEAQ (reference sequence). The CDR3 sequence is CASSSGQGGSYEQYV. CDR3 nucleotide sequence: TGTGCCAGCAGTTCCGGACAGGGTGGCTCCTACGAGCAGTACGTC.

This chain links TRBV7-9 with TRBJ2-3; D remains ambiguous. V was trimmed by 4 bases and J by 0 bases, leaving 11 bases between them. The CDR3 is 15 amino acids. From germline, CDR1 is SEHNR and CDR2 FQNEAQ (reference sequence). CDR3 in DNA: TGTGCCAGCAGCTCCCCCCTCGGGAGCACAGATACGCAGTATTTT. It translates to CASSSPLGSTDTQYF.